This T cell receptor beta chain derives from a study of T cell changes during pregnancy in multiple sclerosis (dated by TCRdb to between 2018 and 2021). In the study overall: Changes in the T cell repertoire over the course of pregnancy were examined in this study in women with multiple sclerosis.

A word on this clone: Its specific antigen is unknown. Per-nucleotide qualities are absent, and no much larger clonotype sits a single base away.

Library construction relied on the immunoSEQ multiplex PCR assay. The immuneACCESS repertoire file appears here via TCRdb, limited to in-frame rearrangements. These files lack a portion of the clones; in checked studies, under half of the deficit traces to unresolved V genes, and the cause of the others is not known. This sample gives roughly 90,000 clones in total; approximately 90% of them show up just once. The ten largest clones add up to under 2% of the sample. The CDR3 covers 16 residues, taking in both the cysteine and the phenylalanine. The CDR3 DNA has 48 bases and is translated from base 1. V is pruned by 5 bases and J by 5 bases, leaving 11 bases of the junction without a gene match. The germline V gene encodes CDR1 SGHDT and CDR2 YYEEEE.

Sequencing used peripheral blood, obtained in the first trimester of pregnancy. The receptor was derived from a female donor in good health, enrolled as a control in a pregnancy study. The chain is made from TRBV5-6 and TRBJ1-5; 9 bases in between match TRBD1. The sequence in DNA is TGTGCCAGCAGTACAACAGGGGGCGGGTCGGATCAGCCCCAGCATTTT. The encoded protein is CASSTTGGGSDQPQHF.